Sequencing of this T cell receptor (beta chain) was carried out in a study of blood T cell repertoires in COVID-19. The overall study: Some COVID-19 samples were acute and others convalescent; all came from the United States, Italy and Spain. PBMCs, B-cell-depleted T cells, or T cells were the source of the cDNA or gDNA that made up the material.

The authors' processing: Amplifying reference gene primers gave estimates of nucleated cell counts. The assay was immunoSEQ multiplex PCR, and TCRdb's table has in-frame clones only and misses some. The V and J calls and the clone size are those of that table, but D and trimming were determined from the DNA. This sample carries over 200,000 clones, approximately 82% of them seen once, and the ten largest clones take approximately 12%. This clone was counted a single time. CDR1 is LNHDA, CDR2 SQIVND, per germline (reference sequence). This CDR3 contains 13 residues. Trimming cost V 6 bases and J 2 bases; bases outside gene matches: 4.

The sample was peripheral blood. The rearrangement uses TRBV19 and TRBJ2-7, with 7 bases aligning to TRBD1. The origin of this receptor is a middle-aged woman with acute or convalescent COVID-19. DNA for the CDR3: TGTGCCAGTAGCCGGGACAGCCCCTACGAGCAGTACTTC. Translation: CASSRDSPYEQYF.